Listed here are 10 T cell receptor beta chains from one sample, sequenced in a study of beta chain features in type 1 diabetes. Reverse transcribing all isolated RNA meant expressed TCRB transcripts were sequenced. Profiled with immunoSEQ multiplex PCR; TCRdb holds only in-frame clones, not every one. The sample yields fewer than 900,000 clones, about 17% seen once. The sequencing sample was made of naive CD4+ T cells from blood. The origin of the receptors is a woman under 30 in good health.

A few counts support this clone. The CDR3 region is CSVPTGVGTEAFF. Here the CDR3 DNA reads TGCAGCGTTCCCACAGGGGTGGGTACTGAAGCTTTCTTT. The chain couples TRBV29-1 to TRBJ1-1; 7 nucleotides align to TRBD1. J lost 5 bases, V lost 5 bases, and 8 bases had no gene match. The germline CDR1 and CDR2 sequences are SQVTM and ANQGSEA. The CDR3 is 13 amino acids.

Regarding this clone: The same CDR3 also results from other DNA sequences found in this sample. The rearrangement uses TRBV9 and TRBJ2-1; 9 bases agree with TRBD1. The germline gives CDR1 SGDLS, CDR2 YYNGEE. This CDR3 has 15 amino acids. The junction had 3 bases not matched to a gene; V was cut back by 2 bases and J by 3 bases. CDR3 region: CASSVSGQGYNEQFF. DNA for the CDR3: TGTGCCAGCAGCGTCTCGGGACAGGGCTACAATGAGCAGTTCTTC.

The chain has TRBV5-8 and TRBJ1-4, with 8 nucleotides matching TRBD1. The ends lost 3 bases at V and 5 bases at J; junction bases unmatched: 3. The V gene's germline CDR1 is SGHTS and CDR2 YDEGEE. The CDR3 runs 14 residues. This chain's CDR3 is CASSWQGANEKLFF. CDR3 bases: TGTGCCAGCAGCTGGCAGGGGGCGAATGAAAAACTGTTTTTT.

The V gene is TRBV10-3, the J gene TRBJ1-1, with D perhaps matching TRBD1 (6 bases). The CDR3 is 14 residues long. The V gene lost 5 bases and the J gene lost 0 bases, with 10 bases spanning the gap. CDR1 is ENHRY and CDR2 is SYGVKD in the germline V gene. The CDR3 loop reads CAISTGTLNTEAFF. The CDR3 region has the DNA TGTGCCATCAGTACCGGGACATTGAACACTGAAGCTTTCTTT.

This clone turned up a few times. The rearrangement uses TRBV4-1 and TRBJ2-1; D might be TRBD2 (6 bases). Looked up from germline, CDR1 is MGHRA and CDR2 is YSYEKL. Trimming shortened V by 3 bases and J by 9 bases, and 24 bases separated the two germline ends. The CDR3 loop spans 17 amino acids. The CDR3 DNA follows: TGCGCCAGCAGCCACGCACGTCATCGGGAGAGGTCTAGTGAGCAGTTCTTC. It translates to CASSHARHRERSSEQFF.

This chain joins TRBV28 and TRBJ1-1; weak D call: TRBD1 (5 bases). Germline loops: CDR1 MDHEN, CDR2 SYDVKM. This CDR3 contains 16 residues. Deletions cut 6 bases from V and 0 bases from J, with 17 bases between. The CDR3 is CASRPRWTSVNTEAFF. CDR3 nucleotides: TGTGCCAGCAGACCAAGGTGGACATCAGTGAACACTGAAGCTTTCTTT.

This chain uses TRBV5-1 with TRBJ2-2, with D perhaps TRBD2 (6 bases). Germline V gene lookup returns CDR1 SGHRS and CDR2 YFSETQ. The length of the CDR3 is 16 residues. Trimming removed 3 bases from V and 9 bases from J, with 21 bases in between. CDR3 protein: CASSSGTVFRDRELFF. The CDR3 DNA follows: TGCGCCAGCAGCTCCGGGACTGTTTTTAGGGACCGGGAGCTGTTTTTT.

This clone has only a few counts. The chain employs TRBV2 and TRBJ2-5, with D uncertain. V was shortened by 11 bases and J by 3 bases, with 13 bases between the two germline ends. Germline loops: CDR1 SNHLY, CDR2 FYNNEI. The CDR3 totals 12 residues. CDR3 sequence (DNA): TGTGCCTCCCGGCGGCAAAAAGAGACCCAGTACTTC. Its protein product is CASRRQKETQYF.

This clone was recorded a few times. This rearrangement joins TRBV7-2 to TRBJ2-5; D is undetermined. Germline CDR1 is SGHTA and CDR2 is FQGNSA. Trimming stripped 3 bases from V and 5 bases from J, with 13 bases between. The length of the CDR3 is 14 residues. CDR3 in amino acids: CASSFRRIGETQYF. The CDR3 DNA reads as TGTGCCAGCAGCTTTCGGCGGATAGGGGAGACCCAGTACTTC.

In its sample, this clone was seen a few times. The chain carries TRBV9 and TRBJ2-2, with TRBD2 as a possible D gene (5 bases). The CDR3 runs 15 residues. Germline V gene data show CDR1 as SGDLS and CDR2 as YYNGEE. Trimming removed 0 bases at V and 4 bases at J, with 10 bases between. The CDR3 DNA reads as TGTGCCAGCAGCGTAGGAGCTAGCTCCACCGGGGAGCTGTTTTTT. Translation: CASSVGASSTGELFF.